A single sample is the source of the 6 T cell receptor beta chains below, sequenced in a study of response to subunit inactivated influenza vaccine (dated by TCRdb to 2017 to 2018). Library method: RT-PCR. Data came from an Illumina HiSeq 2500. In TCRdb, the public reads were trimmed at Q25 with fastp and aligned with MiXCR, with productive beta chains retained. When rows share a CDR3 protein, they turn into one entry using the most common DNA and genes. The sample table holds some 640,000 distinct CDR3 sequences, of which roughly 14% were seen once. The ten largest make up around 6.5% of the sample. Specimen: PBMCs from blood, collected less than 15 days before vaccination. The receptors shown here come from a man aged 45-60 years who received an inactivated influenza vaccine. Donor details come from another sample of the same person, matched by shared clones.

Ten or more counts support this clonotype. The chain is built from TRBV12-3 or TRBV12-4 and TRBJ2-1, with 7 bases lining up with TRBD2. The CDR3 runs 13 residues. V lost 4 bases to trimming and J lost 14 bases; unmatched junction nucleotides: 11. The CDR3 here is CASSSPTSSIEFF. The CDR3 DNA reads TGTGCCAGCAGTTCCCCGACTAGCTCCATCGAGTTCTTC.

J is TRBJ2-1 and V is TRBV11-1, with D possibly TRBD2 on 5 matching bases. The CDR3 runs to 18 residues. Germline loops: CDR1 SGHAT, CDR2 FQDESV (reference sequence). The germline V and J ends were trimmed by 2 bases and 3 bases, with 20 bases remaining between them. This CDR3 reads CASSLLDWAQSFYNEQFF. CDR3 coding DNA: TGTGCCAGCAGCTTATTGGACTGGGCCCAGAGCTTCTACAATGAGCAGTTCTTC. Full variable domain (missing parts from reference TRBV11-1 and TRBJ2-1): EAEVAQSPRYKITEKSQAVAFWCDPISGHATLYWYRQILGQGPELLVQFQDESVVDDSQLPKDRFSAERLKGVDSTLKIQPAELGDSAMYLCASSLLDWAQSFYNEQFFGPGTRLTVL.

This clonotype was counted between two and nine times. The chain combines TRBV10-3 with TRBJ2-1; tentatively, D is TRBD1 (5 bases). The V end lost 1 base, the J end lost 4 bases, and 11 bases lay between the germline ends. The germline gives CDR1 ENHRY, CDR2 SYGVKD. The CDR3 extends over 15 amino acids. CDR3: CAISELSAGYNEQFF. CDR3 coding DNA: TGTGCCATCAGTGAGTTGTCGGCAGGGTACAATGAGCAGTTCTTC.

The sample holds a few counts of this clonotype. This chain uses TRBV5-1 with TRBJ2-1; 15 bases align to TRBD2. Trimming took 0 bases from V and 15 from J; bases not matched to a gene: 10. There are 16 residues in the CDR3. Germline V gene data show CDR1 as SGHRS and CDR2 as YFSETQ. CDR3 bases: TGCGCCAGCAGCTTGGTGGGACTAGCGGGAGGTGTACGTGTGTTCTTC. Amino acid sequence: CASSLVGLAGGVRVFF.

The V and J genes are TRBV20-1 and TRBJ2-3; 7 bases line up with TRBD2. The junction had 8 bases not matched to a gene; V was cut back by 4 bases and J by 1 base. Germline-derived CDR1 and CDR2 are DFQATT and SNEGSKA (reference sequence). The CDR3 is 15 residues long. CDR3 DNA: TGCAGTGCTACCCCGCGGGGGTTTGGCACAGATACGCAGTATTTT. Translation gives CSATPRGFGTDTQYF.

The chain joins TRBV3-1 to TRBJ1-1; D is uncertain. The CDR3 contains 13 residues. Germline V lookup: CDR1 LGHDT, CDR2 YNNKEL (reference sequence). Trimming pared 4 bases from V and 1 base from J, leaving 7 bases between. CDR3 DNA: TGTGCCAGCAGCCCACCCTGGAACACTGAAGCTTTCTTT. Translating gives CASSPPWNTEAFF.